This passage covers 10 T cell receptor beta chains from one sample sequenced in a study of Graves' ophthalmopathy and Graves' hyperthyroidism. Amplifying from RNA transcripts, the study obtained TCR beta CDR3 regions. An initial RT-PCR round employing HTBI primers preceded a second-round multiplex PCR. A single record per CDR3 protein comes from TCRdb applying MiXCR to the multiplex PCR reads. The sample has just over 600,000 distinct CDR3 sequences, about a fifth seen once. The source material was peripheral blood. The origin of the receptors is a woman between 18 and 29 years old with stable Graves' hyperthyroidism. Some clones in this sample may be carry-over from other donors' samples.

This clonotype was seen many times. The chain has TRBV6-5 and TRBJ1-2; 7 bases line up with TRBD1. The CDR3 loop spans 14 amino acids. Germline CDR1 MNHEY, CDR2 SVGAGI. V was clipped by 2 bases and J by 3 bases; unmatched bases: 3. The CDR3 loop reads CASSYRQGDYGYTF. The CDR3 DNA reads as TGTGCCAGCAGTTACCGACAGGGAGACTATGGCTACACCTTC.

CDR3: CSAPGGLDTGELFF. In DNA, the CDR3 is TGCAGTGCCCCAGGGGGTCTTGACACCGGGGAGCTGTTTTTT. The chain links TRBV20-1 to TRBJ2-2, with 7 nucleotides matching TRBD1. The ends lost 6 bases at V and 3 bases at J; junction bases unmatched: 7. This CDR3 has 14 amino acids. Germline V CDR1 and CDR2: DFQATT, SNEGSKA (reference sequence).

The rearrangement uses TRBV18 and TRBJ2-7, with 9 bases lining up with TRBD1. Germline loops: CDR1 KGHSH, CDR2 LQKENI. V lost 1 base and J lost 5; bases outside the gene matches: 9. The length of the CDR3 is 16 residues. The CDR3 region is CASSPRGQGRPDEQYF. Here the CDR3 DNA reads TGTGCCAGCTCACCACGCGGACAGGGGAGACCCGACGAGCAGTACTTC.

Ten or more counts support this clonotype. The V and J genes are TRBV12-3 or TRBV12-4 and TRBJ1-1; TRBD1 is a possible D gene (6 bases). The CDR3 extends over 13 amino acids. V lost 3 bases and J lost 6, with 11 bases in between. The CDR3 nucleotides read TGTGCCAGCAGTTTTTTCCCAGGGGCTGAAGCTTTCTTT. It codes for CASSFFPGAEAFF.

In its sample, this clonotype was seen many times. The chain carries TRBV18 and TRBJ1-6; 12 bases align to TRBD1. The CDR3 has 17 residues. Per germline, CDR1 KGHSH and CDR2 LQKENI. V lost 6 bases, J lost 6 bases, and 9 bases stayed unmatched. The CDR3 bases are TGTGCCAGCTCGCAGACCGGGACAGGGGGCTCTAATTCACCCCTCCACTTT. Translation: CASSQTGTGGSNSPLHF.

This clonotype showed up many times. V and J are TRBV20-1 and TRBJ2-7; D uncertain. V lost 1 base, J lost 6 bases, and 10 bases lay in between. This CDR3 comprises 12 residues. Germline lookup yields CDR1 DFQATT and CDR2 SNEGSKA (reference sequence). The CDR3 DNA follows: TGCAGTGCTAGAGCAGAAGCAGCCGAGCAGTACTTC. This gives the protein CSARAEAAEQYF.

This clonotype has just a few counts. The V gene is TRBV6-2 or TRBV6-3, the J gene TRBJ2-7; TRBD1 is a possible D gene (6 bases). V lost 6 bases, J lost 6 bases, and 21 bases lay in between. The CDR3 is made up of 15 amino acids. Germline values: CDR1 MNHEY, CDR2 SVGEGT. In nucleotides, the CDR3 is TGTGCCAGCAGCCACCGGAAGGACAGTGGAGCCGAGCAGTACTTC. Translating gives CASSHRKDSGAEQYF.

The rearrangement links TRBV6-1 to TRBJ2-7; D gene ambiguous. Between the trimmed V and J ends, which lost 2 bases and 2 bases, there was a span of 7 bases. Germline V gene data show CDR1 as MNHNS and CDR2 as SASEGT. This CDR3 spans 13 amino acids. The CDR3 here is CASSEIEAYEQYF. Written as DNA, the CDR3 is TGTGCCAGCAGTGAAATCGAGGCCTACGAGCAGTACTTC.

The rearrangement uses TRBV9 and TRBJ2-5; the D is unclear. With 7 bases removed from V and 3 bases from J, the gap between germline ends came to 10 bases. CDR3 length: 12 residues. Germline lookup yields CDR1 SGDLS and CDR2 YYNGEE. The CDR3 DNA reads TGTGCCAGCGCTCTTAGGGAAGAGACCCAGTACTTC. Protein product: CASALREETQYF.

This chain uses TRBV28 with TRBJ2-7; TRBD2 matches 11 bases. Germline-derived CDR1 and CDR2 are MDHEN and SYDVKM. The CDR3 covers 16 residues. The junction had 7 bases not matched to a gene; V was cut back by 4 bases and J by 2 bases. The CDR3 region has the DNA TGTGCCAGCAGTTCACTAGCGGGAGAAATCCCCTACGAGCAGTACTTC. It codes for CASSSLAGEIPYEQYF.